The 17 T cell receptor delta chains below all came from one sample that was sequenced in a study of gamma-delta chains in newborns, infants, children. TCRdb re-called the reads via CATT. The top ten hold around 11% of the sample, which has 4,000 or so delta-chain clones, around 3% seen once. Source material: blood. The receptors were sampled from a child who was a newborn, infant or young child, either healthy, febrile or measles-vaccinated (not recorded which).

This clone was seen a handful of times. A read error likely explains why the TCRdb protein, taken from a much larger clone, differs from this DNA's translation at residue 5; the protein shown is translated from the DNA. This sequence joins TRDV2 and TRDJ2; 12 bases are shared with TRDD3. The CDR3 consists of 17 residues. The V and J ends lost 3 bases and 5 bases, in that order; junction bases with no gene match: 9. Germline assignment: CDR1 GEAIGNYY and CDR2 EKD. CDR3: CACDPLGDTQTTAQLFF. The CDR3 coding sequence is TGTGCCTGTGACCCCCTGGGGGATACGCAGACTACAGCACAACTCTTCTTT.

This clone was detected only a few times. TCRdb records a much larger clone's protein for this DNA, with a difference at residue 10 that likely arises from a read error; the protein given is the translation of the DNA. V gene TRDV2 combines with J gene TRDJ3; TRDD3 matches at 8 bases. Germline assignment: CDR1 GEAIGNYY and CDR2 EKD. CDR3 length equals 17 residues. DNA of the CDR3: TGTGCCTGTGACATACTGGGGGGCTCCCGGGACACCCGACAGATGTTTTTC. Encoded protein: CACDILGGSRDTRQMFF.

Concerning this clone: A much bigger clone sits one base away, suggesting this may be a read error. This chain joins TRDV2 and TRDJ3; 8 bases align to TRDD3. The CDR3 totals 19 residues. From germline, CDR1 is GEAIGNYY and CDR2 EKD. The CDR3, as DNA: TGTGCCTGTGACAAACTGGGGGGATATAGCTCCTGGGACGCCCGACAGATGTTTTTC. It specifies CACDKLGGYSSWDARQMFF.

In its sample, this clone was seen a few times. The TCRdb protein comes from a much larger clone and disagrees with this DNA's translation at residue 11, likely due to a read error; the protein given here is derived from the DNA. CDR3 in DNA: TGTGCCTGTGACACCGGGGGATTGAGGACCGGTAAACTCATCTTT. It is translated as CACDTGGLRTGKLIF. This chain joins TRDV2 and TRDJ1; TRDD3 agrees at 7 bases. The germline gives CDR1 GEAIGNYY, CDR2 EKD. CDR3 length: 15 residues.

This clone was observed a few times. Translating this DNA gives a protein that differs at residue 14 from the TCRdb one, which belongs to a much larger clone; a read error is likely, and the protein shown is this translation. The gene calls are TRDV2 and TRDJ1, with 10 bases that match TRDD3. The CDR3 has 18 amino acids. Germline V gives CDR1 GEAIGNYY, CDR2 EKD. The CDR3 region is CACDTAWGIDRYTVKLIF. The CDR3, as DNA: TGTGCCTGTGACACCGCCTGGGGGATAGACCGGTACACCGTTAAACTCATCTTT.

This clone qualifies as medium-sized (0.01 to 0.1%). One base away lies a much larger clone, so this may be a sequencing read error. The sample has other DNA sequences that encode this CDR3 too. V gene TRDV2 combines with J gene TRDJ2, with 7 bases aligning to TRDD3. CDR3 length equals 14 residues. Germline assignment: CDR1 GEAIGNYY and CDR2 EKD. The CDR3 DNA reads as TGTGCCTGTGACACCGTGGGGGAGACAGCACAACTCTTCTTC. Residues: CACDTVGETAQLFF.

Remarks on this clone: A far bigger clonotype differs at one base, so this is likely a read error. In DNA form, the CDR3 reads TGTGCCTGTGACAAGTACTGGGGGATACGCTCCTGGGGCACCCGACAGATGTTTTTC. This encodes CACDKYWGIRSWGTRQMFF. This rearrangement joins TRDV2 to TRDJ3, with 13 bases aligning to TRDD3. The CDR3 extends over 19 amino acids. The germline gives CDR1 GEAIGNYY, CDR2 EKD.

By share of the sample, this clone is medium-sized. Other DNA variants within this sample encode the same CDR3. V usage is TRDV2 and J usage is TRDJ3, with 8 positions matching TRDD3. The CDR3 spans 19 residues. Looked up from germline, CDR1 is GEAIGNYY and CDR2 is EKD. Trimming at V came to 0 bases and at J to 0 bases, leaving 6 bases not matched to a gene. In nucleotides, the CDR3 is TGTGCCTGTGACACCGTACTGGGGGTTAGCTCCTGGGACACCCGACAGATGTTTTTC. This gives the protein CACDTVLGVSSWDTRQMFF.

Remarks on this clone: A much larger clone is a single base away; this may be a read error. The rearrangement uses TRDV1 and TRDJ2; 12 nucleotides align to TRDD3. Germline lookup yields CDR1 TSWWSYY and CDR2 QGS. The V and J ends lost 5 bases and 0 bases, in that order; junction bases with no gene match: 19. The CDR3 length is 22 residues. The CDR3 coding sequence is TGTGCTCTTGGGAGCCCCCAATACCCCTACTGGGGGATACCCGCTTTGACAGCACAACTCTTCTTT. It encodes CALGSPQYPYWGIPALTAQLFF.

This clone has only a few counts. Just one base apart from a much larger clone, this may be a read error. This sample also contains other DNA sequences that code for the same CDR3. The rearrangement uses TRDV2 and TRDJ3; 9 positions match TRDD3. The CDR3 covers 20 residues. Germline V lookup: CDR1 GEAIGNYY, CDR2 EKD. The CDR3 sequence is CACDTVAGGSHSWDTRQMFF. CDR3 nucleotides: TGTGCCTGTGACACCGTCGCTGGGGGATCCCACTCCTGGGACACCCGGCAGATGTTTTTC.

This clone has more than one count but fewer than ten. The protein given by TCRdb reflects a much larger clone and differs at residue 8 from this DNA's translation, likely from a read error; the protein shown is the DNA's translation. V and J are TRDV2 and TRDJ2, with D possibly being TRDD3 (6 bases). Germline-derived CDR1 and CDR2 are GEAIGNYY and EKD. The V end lost 0 bases, the J end lost 1 base, and 11 bases lay between the germline ends. The CDR3 is made up of 16 amino acids. CDR3 residues: CACDTVGGILTAQLFF. For the CDR3, the DNA is TGTGCCTGTGACACCGTGGGGGGTATTTTGACAGCACAACTCTTCTTT.

In regard to this clone: Being one base from a much bigger clone, this may be a read error. The identical CDR3 is also encoded by other nucleotide sequences in the sample. The chain uses TRDV2 and TRDJ2, with 12 bases that match TRDD3. From germline, CDR1 is GEAIGNYY and CDR2 EKD. The CDR3 has 20 residues. CDR3: CACDAILGDTKQLLTAQLFF. The CDR3 DNA sequence: TGTGCCTGTGACGCGATACTGGGGGATACAAAGCAGCTTTTGACGGCACAACTCTTCTTT.

This clone was seen a few times. With only one base between it and a far larger clone, this is likely a read error. The sample carries other DNA sequences with the same CDR3. The chain employs TRDV2 and TRDJ3, with 11 bases identical to TRDD3. The germline V gene has CDR1 GEAIGNYY and CDR2 EKD. The CDR3 extends over 19 amino acids. The CDR3 sequence: CACDRLGDRSSWDTRQMFF. CDR3 nucleotides: TGTGCCTGTGACCGACTGGGGGATAGGAGCTCCTGGGACACCCGGCAGATGTTTTTC.

This clone is termed medium-sized. The chain carries TRDV1 and TRDJ3; TRDD3 matches 11 bases. Per the germline V gene, CDR1 is TSWWSYY and CDR2 is QGS. This CDR3 is built from 23 residues. The V and J ends lost 2 bases and 6 bases, in that order; junction bases with no gene match: 21. This CDR3 reads CALGEALPTWGIRVGADTRQMFF. CDR3 bases: TGTGCTCTTGGGGAAGCACTTCCTACGTGGGGGATACGAGTGGGGGCGGACACCCGACAGATGTTTTTC.

As for this clone: A much larger clone differs from this one at a single base, so this may be a read error. The chain has TRDV2 and TRDJ3, with a tentative D call TRDD3 (6 bases). The CDR3 has 19 amino acids. Germline V gene data show CDR1 as GEAIGNYY and CDR2 as EKD. CDR3: CARDSIWGGSSWDTRQMFF. The DNA of the CDR3 is TGTGCCCGTGACTCCATCTGGGGTGGAAGCTCCTGGGACACCCGACAGATGTTTTTC.

This clone qualifies as medium-sized (0.01 to 0.1%). Other nucleotide sequences in the sample specify the same CDR3. The chain combines TRDV2 with TRDJ3, with 8 bases lining up with TRDD3. V lost 3 bases and J lost 0; bases outside the gene matches: 18. This CDR3 region has 22 residues. Per germline, CDR1 GEAIGNYY and CDR2 EKD. The CDR3 loop is CACDGISDRWGINSWDTRQMFF. CDR3 bases: TGTGCCTGTGACGGAATTTCAGACCGGTGGGGGATTAACTCCTGGGACACCCGACAGATGTTTTTC.

This clone qualifies as medium-sized. A read error is likely here: a far larger clone is one base away. The chain is built from TRDV2 and TRDJ2; D is possibly TRDD3 (6 bases). This CDR3 region has 13 residues. The germline V gene encodes CDR1 GEAIGNYY and CDR2 EKD. The CDR3 coding sequence is TGTGCCCGTGACACCTGGGGGACAGCACAACTCTTCTTT. As protein: CARDTWGTAQLFF.